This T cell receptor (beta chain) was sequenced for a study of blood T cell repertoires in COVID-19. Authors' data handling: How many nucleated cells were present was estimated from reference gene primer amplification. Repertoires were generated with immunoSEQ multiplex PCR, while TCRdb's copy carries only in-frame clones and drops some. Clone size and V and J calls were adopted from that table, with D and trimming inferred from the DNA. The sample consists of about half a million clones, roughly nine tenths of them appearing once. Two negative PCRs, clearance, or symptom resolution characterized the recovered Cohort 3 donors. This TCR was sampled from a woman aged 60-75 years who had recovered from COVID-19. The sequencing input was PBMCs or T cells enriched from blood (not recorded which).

The CDR3, as DNA: TGTGCTAGTGGTTTGGGGACTAGCGGGGGGCCTACAGATACGCAGTATTTT. This translates into CASGLGTSGGPTDTQYF. The chain combines TRBV12-5 with TRBJ2-3; 14 bases match TRBD2. V lost 1 base, J lost 3 bases, and 3 bases stayed unmatched. The CDR3 length is 17 residues. Germline assignment: CDR1 LGHNT and CDR2 FRNRAP.